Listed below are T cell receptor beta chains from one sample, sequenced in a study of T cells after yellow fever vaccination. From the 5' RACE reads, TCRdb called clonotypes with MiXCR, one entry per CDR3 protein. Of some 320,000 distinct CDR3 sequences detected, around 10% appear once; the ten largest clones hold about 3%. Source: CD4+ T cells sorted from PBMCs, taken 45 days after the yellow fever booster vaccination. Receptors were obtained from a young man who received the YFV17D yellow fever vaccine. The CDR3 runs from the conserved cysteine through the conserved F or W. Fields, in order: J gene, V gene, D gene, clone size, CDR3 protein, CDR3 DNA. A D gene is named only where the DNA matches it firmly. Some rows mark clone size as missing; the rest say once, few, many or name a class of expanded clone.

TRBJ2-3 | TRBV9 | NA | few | CASSVDRVPDTQYF | TGTGCCAGCAGCGTAGATAGGGTCCCGGATACGCAGTATTTT
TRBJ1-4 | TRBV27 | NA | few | CASSLSRQGSEKLFF | TGTGCCAGCAGTTTATCGAGGCAGGGCTCCGAAAAACTGTTTTTT
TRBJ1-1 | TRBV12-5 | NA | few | CASGLVSSEAFF | TGTGCTAGTGGTTTGGTATCCTCTGAAGCTTTCTTT
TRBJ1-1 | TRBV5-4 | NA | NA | CASSPGGVGFDTTGNAEAFF | TGTGCCAGCAGCCCCGGTGGGGTTGGGTTCGATACCACGGGGAACGCTGAAGCTTTCTTT
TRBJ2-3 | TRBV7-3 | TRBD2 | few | CASSFRGGTSPTQYF | TGTGCCAGCAGCTTTCGGGGAGGGACGAGTCCTACGCAGTATTTT
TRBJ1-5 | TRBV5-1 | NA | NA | CASSPDPGRDQPQHF | TGCGCCAGCAGCCCCGACCCAGGGAGAGATCAGCCCCAGCATTTT
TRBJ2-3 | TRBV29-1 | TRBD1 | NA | CSVWGGQGGDTQYF | TGCAGCGTGTGGGGGGGACAGGGAGGAGATACGCAGTATTTT
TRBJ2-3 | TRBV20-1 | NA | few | CSASWGSDTQYF | TGCAGTGCCTCGTGGGGGTCGGATACGCAGTATTTT
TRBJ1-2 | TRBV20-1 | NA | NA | CSARVPGVSGYTF | TGCAGTGCTAGAGTTCCGGGGGTCTCAGGCTACACCTTC
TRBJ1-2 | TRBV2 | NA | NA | CARWGDNGYTF | TGTGCCAGGTGGGGGGATAATGGCTACACCTTC
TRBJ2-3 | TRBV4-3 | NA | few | CASSQEEFSTSTDTQYF | TGCGCCAGCAGCCAAGAAGAGTTCTCGACTAGCACAGATACGCAGTATTTT